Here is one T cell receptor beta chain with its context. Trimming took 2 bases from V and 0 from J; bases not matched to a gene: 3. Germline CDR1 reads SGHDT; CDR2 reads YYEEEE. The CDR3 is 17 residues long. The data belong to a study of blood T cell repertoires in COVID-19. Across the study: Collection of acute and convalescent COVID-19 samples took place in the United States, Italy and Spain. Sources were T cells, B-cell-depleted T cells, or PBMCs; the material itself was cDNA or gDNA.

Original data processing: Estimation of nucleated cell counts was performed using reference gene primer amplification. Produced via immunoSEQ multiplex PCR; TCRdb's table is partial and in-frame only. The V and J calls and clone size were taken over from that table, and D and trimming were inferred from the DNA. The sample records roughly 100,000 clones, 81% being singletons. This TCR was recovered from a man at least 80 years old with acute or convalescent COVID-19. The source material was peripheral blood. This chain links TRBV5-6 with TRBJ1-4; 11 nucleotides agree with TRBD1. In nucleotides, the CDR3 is TGTGCCAGCAGCTTACCGGGACAGGGGGCAACTAATGAAAAACTGTTTTTT. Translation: CASSLPGQGATNEKLFF.